This TCR beta chain was obtained from a study of blood T cells in healthy people across ages. Study-level information: Template switching retrieved approximately one barcoded beta molecule for each two T cells.

This CDR3 contains 14 residues. Germline loops: CDR1 DFQATT, CDR2 SNEGSKA (reference sequence). The V end lost 5 bases, the J end lost 0 bases, and 14 bases lay between the germline ends. Combining a sample-barcoded 5' primer with a J-beta primer mix, a second PCR ran for roughly 7 to 11 cycles. TCRdb reanalysed the 5' RACE reads using MiXCR and keeps one entry per CDR3 protein. The repertoire holds around 940,000 distinct CDR3 sequences, roughly 50% seen once, with about 22% in the top ten. General observations from the study: The long-lived group displayed more naive CD4+ cells, plus higher diversity, than the aged donors did.

In terms of origin and age, donors were healthy Caucasian individuals from Russia aged 6 to 90. Isolation yielded PBMCs, at least 7 million per sample, in every case. This clonotype has only a few counts. Its specificity is not known. The rearrangement links TRBV20-1 to TRBJ2-7; D remains unclear. This receptor was obtained from a woman aged 55-70 years in good health. The sample taken for sequencing was blood. DNA for the CDR3: TGCAGTGCTCCTGATCGGGTCTACTCCTACGAGCAGTACTTC. Translating it yields CSAPDRVYSYEQYF.